The text below deals with one T cell receptor beta chain. Which antigen it targets is not known. No quality values exist for individual bases; no much larger clone is one base distant. This sample is part of a study of CD8 T cells in Susac syndrome (dated by TCRdb to the late 2010s). Regarding the study in general: Of the Susac syndrome patients who were sequenced, fewer than ten were in clinical remission while about six had clinically active disease. At blood withdrawal, Susac syndrome patients were therapy-naive, treated with corticosteroids (with IVIg additionally given to some), or treated with IVIg alone. Whether CD8+ T cell activation and differentiation in Susac syndrome was antigen driven was tested using repertoire sequencing. Results the study describes overall, beyond this receptor: The study acknowledged that relatively few individuals were included in the TCR sequencing and HLA analysis. The CD4+ T cell repertoire of patients with Susac syndrome showed no detectable clonal expansion.

RNA was extracted using the RNeasy kit, and roughly 0.5 to 1 ug of the RNA was reverse transcribed with random hexamers. The immunoSEQ multiplex PCR assay, which covers 54 Vbeta and 13 Jbeta segments, was used to amplify TCR beta CDR3 regions. PCR amplification bias was corrected by using a synthetic template baseline for primer optimization and computational correction. The source study handled its data this way. Only productive sequences were kept, with reads annotated to V, D and J genes according to IMGT and analyzed in immunoSEQ Analyzer. Clonality was computed as one minus Shannon entropy normalized by log2 of the number of productive unique sequences. For each patient and control, public and private clones were evaluated among the 100 most prevalent clones. Susac-specific clones were defined as absent from healthy and MS cohorts, over a thousand published viral clones and other ImmuneACCESS disease sequences. TCRdb handled the public reads itself, with Q25 trimming in fastp and clone calling in MiXCR, and kept productive beta chains. Each entry is one CDR3 protein sequence, shown with its most common DNA and genes. These V and J calls rely on TCRdb rather than the paper's analysis. This sample has about 190,000 distinct CDR3 sequences in its table, and around 95% of those were observed once. The ten largest clones capture 0.075% to 0.1% of the sample.

Trimming accounts for 2 bases at V and 5 bases at J, while the number of junction bases matched to no gene is 5. CDR1 and CDR2 are read off the germline V gene as SGDLS and YYNGEE. From cysteine to phenylalanine, the CDR3 is 15 amino acids long. CDR3 DNA is the only sequence kept; it has 45 bases, read in frame from the first base. Peripheral blood CD8+ and CD4+ T cells from healthy donors, Susac syndrome patients and multiple sclerosis patients were profiled by high-throughput TCR beta sequencing. The Susac syndrome patients fulfilled recently defined diagnostic criteria for either definite or probable disease. Bulk CD8+ and CD4+ T cells were purified magnetically by negative isolation, whereas CD8+ TEMRA cells were enriched by FACS. Blood was collected in EDTA tubes and processed within 24 hours, with PBMCs isolated through density gradient centrifugation. PBMCs intended for TCR sequencing were cryopreserved in liquid nitrogen and thawed later in a water bath at 37 degrees C. Purity of sorted or isolated CD4+, CD8+ and CD8+ TEMRA cells was at least 90%.

This sequence was found in a human donor with Susac syndrome. The chain is assembled from TRBV9 and TRBJ2-5; 11 central bases correspond to TRBD1. Sequences were obtained from CD4+ T cells from PBMCs. The base sequence is TGTGCCAGCAGCGTCGGGACAGGGGGATGGGAGACCCAGTACTTC. It specifies CASSVGTGGWETQYF. Here the CDR3 is joined to the reference TRBV9 and TRBJ2-5 genes, and the full variable domain is: DSGVTQTPKHLITATGQRVTLRCSPRSGDLSVYWYQQSLDQGLQFLIQYYNGEERAKGNILERFSAQQFPDLHSELNLSSLELGDSALYFCASSVGTGGWETQYFGPGTRLLVL.